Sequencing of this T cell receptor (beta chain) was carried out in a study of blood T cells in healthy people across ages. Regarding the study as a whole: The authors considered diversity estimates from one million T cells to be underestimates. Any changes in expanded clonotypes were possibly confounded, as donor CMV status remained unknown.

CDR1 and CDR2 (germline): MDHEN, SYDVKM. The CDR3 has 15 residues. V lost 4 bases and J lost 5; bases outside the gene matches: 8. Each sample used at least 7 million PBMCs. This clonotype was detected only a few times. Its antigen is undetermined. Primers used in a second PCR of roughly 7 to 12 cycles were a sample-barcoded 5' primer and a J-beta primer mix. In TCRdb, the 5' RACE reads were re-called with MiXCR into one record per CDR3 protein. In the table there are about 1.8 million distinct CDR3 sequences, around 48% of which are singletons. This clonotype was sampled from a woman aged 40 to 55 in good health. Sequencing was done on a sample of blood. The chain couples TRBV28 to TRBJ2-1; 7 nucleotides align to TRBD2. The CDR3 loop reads CASSSAGGRHNEQFF. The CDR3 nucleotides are TGTGCCAGCAGTTCCGCCGGGGGGAGGCACAATGAGCAGTTCTTC.